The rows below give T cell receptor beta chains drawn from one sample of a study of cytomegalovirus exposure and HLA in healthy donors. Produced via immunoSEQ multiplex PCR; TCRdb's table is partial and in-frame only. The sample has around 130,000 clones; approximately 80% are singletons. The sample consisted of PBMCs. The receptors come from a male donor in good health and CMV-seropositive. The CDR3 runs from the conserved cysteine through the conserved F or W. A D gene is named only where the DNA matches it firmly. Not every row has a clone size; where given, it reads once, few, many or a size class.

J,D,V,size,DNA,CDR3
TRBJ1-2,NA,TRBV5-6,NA,TGTGCCAGCAGCTTGGTCAGGGATGGCTACACCTTC,CASSLVRDGYTF
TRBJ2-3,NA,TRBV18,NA,TGTGCCAGCCTCCCGAGTCGTGGTAGCACAGATACGCAGTATTTT,CASLPSRGSTDTQYF
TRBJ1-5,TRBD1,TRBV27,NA,TGTGCCAGCAGTTCTTGGACAGGTCATAGCAATCAGCCCCAGCATTTT,CASSSWTGHSNQPQHF
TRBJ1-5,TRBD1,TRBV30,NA,TGTGCCTGGGGGACAGGTTGGAATCAGCCCCAGCATTTT,CAWGTGWNQPQHF
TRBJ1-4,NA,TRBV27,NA,TGTGCCAGCAGTTTACAGGGGTCAGGGGAAAAACTGTTTTTT,CASSLQGSGEKLFF
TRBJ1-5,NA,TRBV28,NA,TGTGCCAGCAGGAATGTTGGGCCTACTCAGCCCCAGCATTTT,CASRNVGPTQPQHF
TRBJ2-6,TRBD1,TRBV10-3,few,TGTGCCGCCGCAGGGGGCTCTGGGGCCAACGGCCTGACTTTC,CAAAGGSGANGLTF
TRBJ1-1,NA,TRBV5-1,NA,TGCGCCAGCAGCTTGTTTGGCCCGAACACTGAAGCTTTCTTT,CASSLFGPNTEAFF
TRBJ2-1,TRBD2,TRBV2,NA,TGTGCCAGCAGTGGCCTAGCGGGAGTCGATGAGCAGTTCTTC,CASSGLAGVDEQFF
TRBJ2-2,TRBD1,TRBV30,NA,TGTGCCTCGAGGGACAGGTTCACCGGGGAGCTGTTTTTT,CASRDRFTGELFF
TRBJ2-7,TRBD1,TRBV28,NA,TGTGCCAGCAGTTTGACTTCAGGGGGCGCGGTCCACTACGAGCAGTACTTC,CASSLTSGGAVHYEQYF
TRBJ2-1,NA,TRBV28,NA,TGTGCCAGCAGAACCTTAGTACTTCCCTACAATGAGCAGTTCTTC,CASRTLVLPYNEQFF
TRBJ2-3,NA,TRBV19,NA,TGTGCCAGTAAATACCTGGGGGGGGCGAGCACAGATACGCAGTATTTT,CASKYLGGASTDTQYF
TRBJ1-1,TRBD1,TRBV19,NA,TGTGCCAGTGGGCGACAGGGGGCAAGCACTGAAGCTTTCTTT,CASGRQGASTEAFF
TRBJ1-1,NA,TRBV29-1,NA,TGCAGCGTTGGTGGGCCAGGGGTCACTGAAGCTTTCTTT,CSVGGPGVTEAFF